The rows below give T cell receptor beta chains drawn from one sample of a study of PD-L1 blockade in urothelial cancer. Here immunoSEQ multiplex PCR was the method, and the copy in TCRdb shows in-frame clones only, minus some. This repertoire shows about 63,000 clones, 80% to 90% found once; its top ten account for more than 5.5%. The sample here was PBMCs, taken around atezolizumab (anti-PD-L1) treatment. Every receptor here comes from an older man with urothelial cancer. Each CDR3 is given with its conserved first and last residue. D genes are given only for firm matches. Not all rows give a size; the values are once, few, many and, for expanded clones, a class.

J gene	D gene	V gene	clone size	CDR3 DNA	CDR3 protein
TRBJ2-3	TRBD2	TRBV6-5	.	TGTGCCAGCAGTCGACTAGCGGGGGACCCCGATACGCAGTATTTT	CASSRLAGDPDTQYF
TRBJ2-3	TRBD2	TRBV25-1	.	TGTGCCAGCAGTGCCTACGGTAGCGGGGGATACACAGATACGCAGTATTTT	CASSAYGSGGYTDTQYF
TRBJ2-7	.	TRBV5-1	.	TGCGCCAGCAGCTTGAGAGGGGGTATGGGTACTGCCTACGAGCAGTACTTC	CASSLRGGMGTAYEQYF
TRBJ1-2	.	TRBV25-1	few	TGTGCCAGCAGTGAGGGTGGTCTAGGTGGCTACACCTTC	CASSEGGLGGYTF
TRBJ1-2	.	TRBV30	.	TGTGCCTGGAGCAAATGGGAGGGTGTTGGCTACACCTTC	CAWSKWEGVGYTF
TRBJ2-5	TRBD1	TRBV6-6	.	TGTGCCAGCAGTCACAGGGGGTACCAAGAGACCCAGTACTTC	CASSHRGYQETQYF
TRBJ2-3	.	TRBV4-1	.	TGCGCCAGCAGCCCACCACAGAGTTCAGATACGCAGTATTTT	CASSPPQSSDTQYF
TRBJ1-2	.	TRBV2	.	TGTGCCAGCAGTGAAAGAGGAAGGGGTTCGGATACCTTC	CASSERGRGSDTF
TRBJ1-1	TRBD1	TRBV7-2	once	TGTGCCAGCAGCTTAGTGACAGGGGCAGAAGCTTTCTTT	CASSLVTGAEAFF
TRBJ1-2	TRBD1	TRBV2	once	TGTGCCAGCGGAGGACAGGGGGCCTATGGCTACACCTTC	CASGGQGAYGYTF
TRBJ2-5	.	TRBV21-1	.	TGTGCCGGCCCGTTTGGGACCCAGTACTTC	CAGPFGTQYF
TRBJ1-2	TRBD1	TRBV19	.	TGTGCCACCCAACCTTCAGATTGGACAGGGGGCGCAAATGGCTACACCTTC	CATQPSDWTGGANGYTF
TRBJ1-2	TRBD1	TRBV2	once	TGTGCCAGCAGTGAGTTGGGACAGGGGGACTATGGCTACACCTTC	CASSELGQGDYGYTF
TRBJ1-1	.	TRBV19	.	TGTGCCAGTAGTAGGACCGGGGAGACTGAAGCTTTCTTT	CASSRTGETEAFF
TRBJ1-2	.	TRBV7-9	.	TGTGCCAGCAGCTTAGTCACAGGCTATGGCTACACCTTC	CASSLVTGYGYTF
TRBJ1-2	.	TRBV9	.	TGTGCCAGCAGCGGCAGGTGGGGACATGATGAGCATGGCTACACCTTC	CASSGRWGHDEHGYTF
TRBJ2-5	TRBD2	TRBV5-1	once	TGCGCCAGCAGCACGACTACTAGCGGGGGGACCCGACAGTACTTC	CASSTTTSGGTRQYF
TRBJ2-7	TRBD2	TRBV18	once	TGTGCCAGCTCACCCGGACTAGCGGGGGGGCAGGAGCAGTACTTC	CASSPGLAGGQEQYF
TRBJ1-1	.	TRBV7-3	.	TGTGCCAGCAGCTTATCGGACAAGACTGAAGCTTTCTTT	CASSLSDKTEAFF
TRBJ2-7	.	TRBV18	.	TGTGCCAGCTCACCTGAAGGATTCGAGCAGGACTCTAACGAAGAGTACTTC	CASSPEGFEQDSNEEYF
TRBJ2-7	.	TRBV5-8	.	TGTGCCAGCAGCTTGTTGAGCTCAACCCCCTACGAGCAGTACTTC	CASSLLSSTPYEQYF
TRBJ2-5	.	TRBV2	.	TGTGCCAGCAGTGCTCAAGAGACCCAGTACTTC	CASSAQETQYF
TRBJ2-3	.	TRBV7-2	.	TGTGCCAGCAGCTATCTACGGGAGAACAGCACAGATACGCAGTATTTT	CASSYLRENSTDTQYF
TRBJ2-5	.	TRBV9	.	TGTGCCAGCAGCGTAGCATATTCGGCAGGGGTCGGCGGCTCCCCTCAGGAGACCCAGTACTTC	CASSVAYSAGVGGSPQETQYF
TRBJ2-7	.	TRBV7-9	.	TGTGCCAGCAGTCCAGGCCCGTATCCCAACTTC	CASSPGPYPNF
TRBJ1-1	.	TRBV7-2	.	TGTGCCAGCAGGCATAAAACAGGGATGTCTGAAGCTTTCTTT	CASRHKTGMSEAFF
TRBJ2-3	.	TRBV9	.	TGTGCCAGCAGCGTTCTGTTGGGCGGGGATACGCAGTATTTT	CASSVLLGGDTQYF
TRBJ2-3	.	TRBV25-1	once	TGTGCCAGCAACGGCGGTAGCACAGATACGCAGTATTTT	CASNGGSTDTQYF
TRBJ2-2	TRBD1	TRBV4-1	.	TGCGCCAGCAGCGTGACCGGGACAGCGAACACCGGGGAGCTGTTTTTT	CASSVTGTANTGELFF
TRBJ2-3	.	TRBV19	.	TGTGCCAGTAGTCCAGGGGGACTCACCTCAGATACGCAGTATTTT	CASSPGGLTSDTQYF
TRBJ2-5	TRBD2	TRBV7-3	.	TGTGCCAGCAGCCCTGGGACTAGCGTTCGTCAAGAGACCCAGTACTTC	CASSPGTSVRQETQYF
TRBJ1-2	.	TRBV29-1	.	TGCAGCGTGCGCAGGGCCTATGGCTACACCTTC	CSVRRAYGYTF
TRBJ2-5	TRBD1	TRBV9	.	TGTGCCAGCAGCTACCGGGACAGGGGACGGGGAGAGACCCAGTACTTC	CASSYRDRGRGETQYF
TRBJ1-5	.	TRBV7-2	.	TGTGCCAGCAGCTTAGGGGGCAGCCGGAATCAGCCCCAGCATTTT	CASSLGGSRNQPQHF
TRBJ1-3	.	TRBV5-1	.	TGCGCCAGCAGCTTGCCTTCCTCTGGAAACACCATATATTTT	CASSLPSSGNTIYF
TRBJ1-6	TRBD1	TRBV5-4	.	TGTGCCAGCAAACCGGGACAGGAAAATTCACCCCTCCACTTT	CASKPGQENSPLHF
TRBJ2-3	TRBD2	TRBV27	.	TGTGCCAGCAGTACTAGCGGGAGATTAGATACGCAGTATTTT	CASSTSGRLDTQYF
TRBJ2-3	TRBD2	TRBV4-1	.	TGCGCCAGCAGCCAAACGGCGGGGGTAAGGGCAGATACGCAGTATTTT	CASSQTAGVRADTQYF
TRBJ2-1	TRBD2	TRBV9	.	TGTGCCAGCAGCGTAGGGCTAGCGGATTACAATGAGCAGTTCTTC	CASSVGLADYNEQFF
TRBJ1-5	.	TRBV9	.	TGTGCCAGCAGCGTAGGAGGCCTGGAGCCCCAGCATTTT	CASSVGGLEPQHF
TRBJ1-5	.	TRBV5-6	.	TGTGCCAGCAGCCGATGGGACTTCTATGATCAGCCCCAGCATTTT	CASSRWDFYDQPQHF
TRBJ2-5	.	TRBV4-3	.	TGCGCCAGCAGCCCACAGGATACACTTGGGGAGACCCAGTACTTC	CASSPQDTLGETQYF
TRBJ2-5	TRBD2	TRBV5-6	.	TGTGCCAGCAGCCCGGGACTAGGAGAGACCCAGTACTTC	CASSPGLGETQYF
TRBJ1-1	.	TRBV29-1	.	TGCAGCGTTGGAAGGACAGTCAACACTGAAGCTTTCTTT	CSVGRTVNTEAFF
TRBJ2-1	TRBD2	TRBV4-3	.	TGCGCCAGCAGCCAAGATGTGGTTTTCGCGGGAGGGACCAATGAGCAGTTCTTC	CASSQDVVFAGGTNEQFF
TRBJ2-7	TRBD2	TRBV4-1	.	TGCGCCAGCAGCCCGGGGACTAGCGGGTGGAGCTCCTACGAGCAGTACTTC	CASSPGTSGWSSYEQYF
TRBJ1-2	.	TRBV14	once	TGTGCCAGCAGCCAAGGGGGGCAGAACTATGGCTACACCTTC	CASSQGGQNYGYTF
TRBJ2-3	TRBD2	TRBV14	few	TGTGCCAGCAGCCAAGTGGGGGGGGATACGCAGTATTTT	CASSQVGGDTQYF
TRBJ2-7	TRBD1	TRBV2	.	TGTGCCAACATGAGGGACAGGGGCACCTACGAGCAGTACTTC	CANMRDRGTYEQYF
TRBJ2-1	.	TRBV6-4	.	TGTGCCAGCAGTGACTCAGGCGTCCCAGGGGCCCCCTACAATGAGCAGTTCTTC	CASSDSGVPGAPYNEQFF
TRBJ2-5	.	TRBV4-1	once	TGCGCCAGCAGCCGGCAAACAGGGCGGTACCAAGAGACCCAGTACTTC	CASSRQTGRYQETQYF
TRBJ1-2	TRBD1	TRBV19	.	TGTGCCAGTAGTCGTTGGGACAGTTCCTACACCTTC	CASSRWDSSYTF
TRBJ2-4	TRBD1	TRBV5-1	.	TGCGCCAGCAGCTCTGGACAGGGGGCGGCCAAAAACATTCAGTACTTC	CASSSGQGAAKNIQYF
TRBJ2-5	TRBD1	TRBV5-1	.	TGCGCCAGCAGCCCGGGACAGGGGGCAGCGGAGACCCAGTACTTC	CASSPGQGAAETQYF
TRBJ2-3	.	TRBV19	.	TGTGCCAGTAGTCAACTCGGGGATACGCAGTATTTT	CASSQLGDTQYF
TRBJ1-2	TRBD1	TRBV5-1	.	TGCGCCAGCAGCTTGGGACAGGGGGCCTGGGGCTACACCTTC	CASSLGQGAWGYTF
TRBJ2-7	.	TRBV6-5	.	TGTGCCAGCAATCCACAGGGAGGGAGGAACGAGCAGTACTTC	CASNPQGGRNEQYF
TRBJ1-1	.	TRBV5-1	.	TGCGCCAGCAGCGATTCAAACAGGGTGATGAACACTGAAGCTTTCTTT	CASSDSNRVMNTEAFF
TRBJ1-1	TRBD1	TRBV19	.	TGTGCCAGTAGTAGTGACAGGGGGACTGAAGCTTTCTTT	CASSSDRGTEAFF